This T cell receptor beta chain was sequenced during a study of T cells after posttransplantation cyclophosphamide. Cells defined as naive were viable CD3+CD4+ or CD3+CD8+ and CCR7+CD45RA+CD45RO-CD95-CD27+CD28+. Peripheral blood was collected from the related graft donor on the marrow donation day. Study results and caveats: After PTCy, TRB diversity resembled that of CNI/methotrexate controls. Tissue-infiltrating T cells from skin or gut overlapped little with blood T cells. Later blood repertoires were often dominated by clones from the donor CD8+ memory compartment.

The repertoire was sequenced with immunoSEQ multiplex PCR; TCRdb's copy has only in-frame clones and lacks some. This sample has more than 15,000 clones, with 94% found just once. V lost 1 base to trimming and J lost 0 bases; unmatched junction nucleotides: 5. The CDR3 loop spans 17 amino acids. Germline V gene sequence: CDR1 MDHEN, CDR2 SYDVKM. Notes on this clone: Its antigen is as yet unknown.

The clonotype comes from a woman aged 50 to 65 in good health and a related stem cell transplant donor. The chain combines TRBV28 with TRBJ2-3; 9 bases are a match to TRBD2. The material sequenced was naive CD4+ T cells sorted from blood. The CDR3 coding sequence is TGTGCCAGCAGTTTATATCGGACTAGCGAGAGCACAGATACGCAGTATTTT. Protein sequence: CASSLYRTSESTDTQYF.